This TCR beta chain was recorded in a study of T and B cells in COVID-19 patients. In the study overall: Most recovered patients had mild to moderate COVID-19 treated as outpatients.

Study conclusions and caveats: Blood from mildly ill patients while symptomatic, and early samples from severe cases, were scarce. There were some 2,500 TCR clusters exclusive to the recovered cohort, fewer than 35 with low generation probability.

The CDR3 runs to 14 residues. The V gene end was trimmed by 3 bases and the J gene end by 6 bases; junction bases not matched to a gene: 4. Germline V gene lookup returns CDR1 SGHVS and CDR2 FNYEAQ. Multiplex PCR with BIOMED2 TRB-A/B primer pools amplified TRB rearrangements. TCRdb re-called the multiplex PCR reads with MiXCR, one entry per CDR3 protein. The sample yields around 23,000 distinct CDR3 sequences, around 30% seen once. Details on this clonotype: As yet, its antigen is unknown.

Blood genomic DNA input for TRB amplification was 250-500 ng. J is TRBJ2-1 and V is TRBV7-6, with 8 nucleotides matching TRBD1. The TCR comes from a human donor who had recovered from COVID-19. Sequencing input: blood. The CDR3 DNA is TGTGCCAGCAGCTTGGACAGGGAGGTCAATGAGCAGTTCTTC. It is translated as CASSLDREVNEQFF.